The clone carrying this T cell receptor (beta chain) was seen at least ten times. What it binds is unknown. This record belongs to a study of blood T cells in healthy people across ages. Study outcomes and limitations: Aged donors had fewer naive CD4+ cells and lower diversity than long-lived donors.

The CDR3 totals 14 residues. V dropped 5 bases and J dropped 0 bases, with 11 bases sitting between them. From germline, CDR1 is SGHVS and CDR2 FQNEAQ. A second about 7 to 12 cycle PCR used barcoded and J-beta primers. TCRdb redid the calling of the 5' RACE reads with MiXCR, one entry per CDR3 protein. The data hold 710,000 or so distinct CDR3 sequences, with roughly 30% observed a single time. Sequenced material: blood. V and J are TRBV7-8 and TRBJ2-7; D is unresolved. The clonotype comes from a woman aged 80 or older in good health. The CDR3 nucleotides are TGTGCCAGCAGCCCCGACTTGAGCTCCTACGAGCAGTACTTC. Protein product: CASSPDLSSYEQYF.